This entry lists 11 T cell receptor beta chains sequenced from one sample in a study of cytomegalovirus exposure and HLA in healthy donors. Researchers ran the PCR with 60 Vbeta and 13 Jbeta primers. Assay used: immunoSEQ multiplex PCR; TCRdb lists only in-frame clones, some missing. The top ten clones hold 13% to 15% of a sample with about 190,000 clones, approximately 80% of them seen once. Sequenced sample: PBMCs. The source is a woman under 40 in good health and CMV-seropositive.

The chain recombines TRBV27 with TRBJ2-7, with 7 nucleotides matching TRBD1. V shed 6 bases and J 3 bases; nucleotides not matched to a gene: 11. Germline V gives CDR1 MNHEY, CDR2 SMNVEV (reference sequence). The CDR3 covers 15 residues. CDR3 in amino acids: CASSPYRDSNYEQYF. CDR3 DNA sequence: TGTGCCAGCAGCCCCTACCGGGACAGCAACTACGAGCAGTACTTC.

J is TRBJ2-2 and V is TRBV11-3; D is unclear. The CDR3 extends over 14 amino acids. Trimming cost V 3 bases and J 1 base, with 6 bases left between them. Germline values: CDR1 SGHNT, CDR2 YENEEA. In nucleotides, the CDR3 is TGTGCCAGCAGCTTGAGCGAGAACACCGGGGAGCTGTTTTTT. Translation: CASSLSENTGELFF.

The table lists this clone with a few counts. This chain uses TRBV11-3 with TRBJ1-1; D is unresolved. Trimming took 5 bases from V and 1 from J, leaving 11 bases between them. Germline V gene data show CDR1 as SGHNT and CDR2 as YENEEA. There are 14 residues in the CDR3. CDR3 amino acids: CASSLMGRNTEAFF. The CDR3 DNA reads as TGTGCCAGCAGCCTAATGGGCAGGAACACTGAAGCTTTCTTT.

The chain joins TRBV5-4 to TRBJ1-2; 8 nucleotides match TRBD1. Germline V gene data show CDR1 as SGHNT and CDR2 as YYREEE (reference sequence). CDR3 size: 14 residues. Trimming took 1 base from V and 4 from J; bases not matched to a gene: 3. CDR3 coding DNA: TGTGCCAGCAGCTTGCGACAGGGGACCTATGGCTACACCTTC. Protein: CASSLRQGTYGYTF. The whole variable domain, filled in from reference TRBV5-4 and TRBJ1-2, reads ETGVTQSPTHLIKTRGQQVTLRCSSQSGHNTVSWYQQALGQGPQFIFQYYREEENGRGNFPPRFSGLQFPNYSSELNVNALELDDSALYLCASSLRQGTYGYTFGSGTRLTVV.

V is TRBV5-4 and J is TRBJ1-2; D gene unclear. This CDR3 is built from 13 residues. Per germline, CDR1 SGHNT and CDR2 YYREEE (reference sequence). V was cut by 2 bases and J by 3 bases, with 8 bases left in between. The CDR3, as DNA: TGTGCCAGCAGCTTCTGGCAGGACTATGGCTACACCTTC. Amino acid sequence: CASSFWQDYGYTF. The complete variable domain, with remaining parts taken from reference TRBV5-4 and TRBJ1-2, reads ETGVTQSPTHLIKTRGQQVTLRCSSQSGHNTVSWYQQALGQGPQFIFQYYREEENGRGNFPPRFSGLQFPNYSSELNVNALELDDSALYLCASSFWQDYGYTFGSGTRLTVV.

V and J are TRBV28 and TRBJ1-4, with 9 bases fitting TRBD1. With V trimmed by 6 bases and J by 8 bases, 7 bases remained unmatched. CDR1 MDHEN and CDR2 SYDVKM come from the germline V gene. The CDR3 sequence is 14 residues long. CDR3 nucleotides: TGTGCCAGCAGAACACAGGGGGCGGGCGAAAAACTGTTTTTT. Residues: CASRTQGAGEKLFF. Combining the CDR3 with reference TRBV28 and TRBJ1-4 gives the whole variable domain DVKVTQSSRYLVKRTGEKVFLECVQDMDHENMFWYRQDPGLGLRLIYFSYDVKMKEKGDIPEGYSVSREKKERFSLILESASTNQTSMYLCASRTQGAGEKLFFGSGTQLSVL.

This clone is labeled as medium-sized. The chain carries TRBV15 and TRBJ2-3; 12 nucleotides match TRBD2. Germline V lookup: CDR1 LNHNV, CDR2 YYDKDF (reference sequence). The CDR3 has 18 amino acids. The ends lost 0 bases at V and 6 bases at J; junction bases unmatched: 10. The DNA for the CDR3 is TGTGCCACCAGCAGAGATACGCTAGCGGGAGGGCACAGGGATACGCAGTATTTT. Protein product: CATSRDTLAGGHRDTQYF.

This clone turned up a few times. This chain connects TRBV10-3 to TRBJ2-7; D remains ambiguous. Between the trimmed V and J ends, which lost 10 bases and 0 bases, there was a span of 13 bases. Per the germline V gene, CDR1 is ENHRY and CDR2 is SYGVKD. The CDR3 is made up of 13 amino acids. CDR3 sequence (DNA): TGTGCCACCTCCTCACGGAGCTCCTACGAGCAGTACTTC. Its protein is CATSSRSSYEQYF.

The chain couples TRBV11-3 to TRBJ1-2; D call uncertain. This CDR3 is built from 15 residues. Looked up from germline, CDR1 is SGHNT and CDR2 is YENEEA. Between the trimmed V and J ends, which lost 5 bases and 4 bases, there was a span of 17 bases. The CDR3 reads CASSPTLAYSYGYTF. In nucleotides, the CDR3 is TGTGCCAGCAGCCCAACCCTAGCCTATAGCTATGGCTACACCTTC.

The gene calls are TRBV4-1 and TRBJ1-4, with D uncertain. Germline V gene lookup returns CDR1 MGHRA and CDR2 YSYEKL. This CDR3 region has 14 residues. Trimming stripped 3 bases from V and 5 bases from J, with 10 bases between. The CDR3 nucleotides are TGCGCCAGCAGCCATAAGGCCAGGAATGAAAAACTGTTTTTT. Translation: CASSHKARNEKLFF.

The chain has TRBV18 and TRBJ1-4; TRBD1 aligns across 10 bases. The CDR3 is 14 residues long. Germline-derived CDR1 and CDR2 are KGHSH and LQKENI. V was pared by 6 bases and J by 6 bases, with 4 bases of the junction left unmatched. In DNA, the CDR3 is TGTGCCAGCTCTCCGACAGGGGGCCATGAAAAACTGTTTTTT. It is translated as CASSPTGGHEKLFF.